One sample yielded the 7 T cell receptor beta chains listed below, sequenced in a study of CD8+CD57+ T cells in acquired aplastic anemia. The template used for profiling TCR beta VDJ and CDR3 was genomic DNA. Each CDR3 protein gets one entry after TCRdb re-called the reads with MiXCR. The table has more than 100,000 distinct CDR3 sequences, around two fifths seen once. The specimen was sorted CD4+, CD8+, or CD8+CD57+ T cells (not recorded which) from PBMCs. The receptors stem from a human donor in good health, serving as a control.

The chain uses TRBV5-1 and TRBJ1-5; possibly TRBD1 for D (5 bases). The CDR3 is 11 residues long. Deletions cut 4 bases from V and 14 bases from J, with 13 bases between. Looked up from germline, CDR1 is SGHRS and CDR2 is YFSETQ. The DNA for the CDR3 is TGCGCCAGCAGCGTAAGACAGTACGAGCATTTT. Its translation: CASSVRQYEHF.

The chain carries TRBV20-1 and TRBJ1-1; D is perhaps TRBD1 (5 bases). CDR1 and CDR2 from the germline V gene are DFQATT and SNEGSKA (reference sequence). Deletions cut 3 bases from V and 0 bases from J, with 11 bases between. The CDR3 has 14 amino acids. DNA for the CDR3: TGCAGTGCTAGGTGGGCAGGGCTGAACACTGAAGCTTTCTTT. Translation gives CSARWAGLNTEAFF.

This clonotype was counted many times. The chain couples TRBV10-2 to TRBJ1-6; D remains unclear. V was shortened by 2 bases and J by 12 bases, with 14 bases between the two germline ends. CDR3 length: 14 residues. Looked up from germline, CDR1 is WSHSY and CDR2 is SAAADI. CDR3 bases: TGCGCCAGCAGTGAGGCTGTTCGAAGGGAACCCCTCCACTTT. Translating gives CASSEAVRREPLHF.

V and J are TRBV7-7 and TRBJ2-3; D unclear. The CDR3 runs 15 residues. From germline, CDR1 is SSHAT and CDR2 FNYEAQ (reference sequence). Trimming removed 2 bases at V and 0 bases at J, with 9 bases between. The CDR3, as DNA: TGTGCCAGCAGCTTAACCTATACTAGCACAGATACGCAGTATTTT. Translation gives CASSLTYTSTDTQYF. Together with reference TRBV7-7 and TRBJ2-3, the CDR3 gives the full variable domain: GAGVSQSPRYKVTKRGQDVTLRCDPISSHATLYWYQQALGQGPEFLTYFNYEAQPDKSGLPSDRFSAERPEGSISTLTIQRTEQRDSAMYRCASSLTYTSTDTQYFGPGTRLTVL.

There are many counts of this clonotype. This chain links TRBV12-3 or TRBV12-4 with TRBJ2-2; D perhaps matches TRBD1 (5 bases). Between the trimmed V and J ends, which lost 7 bases and 0 bases, there was a span of 15 bases. This CDR3 has 16 residues. In DNA, the CDR3 is TGTGCCAGCAATGGCCTTGGGGCACCGAACACCGGGGAGCTGTTTTTT. Translating gives CASNGLGAPNTGELFF.

The chain carries TRBV7-7 and TRBJ2-1; weak D call: TRBD1 (5 bases). V was shortened by 1 base and J by 2 bases, with 9 bases between the two germline ends. This CDR3 has 15 amino acids. Germline assignment: CDR1 SSHAT and CDR2 FNYEAQ (reference sequence). The CDR3, as DNA: TGTGCCAGCAGCTTAGGAGTGGGGCCCTACAATGAGCAGTTCTTC. It is translated as CASSLGVGPYNEQFF. Combining the CDR3 with reference TRBV7-7 and TRBJ2-1 gives the whole variable domain GAGVSQSPRYKVTKRGQDVTLRCDPISSHATLYWYQQALGQGPEFLTYFNYEAQPDKSGLPSDRFSAERPEGSISTLTIQRTEQRDSAMYRCASSLGVGPYNEQFFGPGTRLTVL.

The chain joins TRBV5-1 to TRBJ2-3; TRBD1 matches at 8 bases. The trim removed 4 bases at V and 3 bases at J, leaving 7 bases unmatched. The germline V gene has CDR1 SGHRS and CDR2 YFSETQ. The CDR3 loop spans 15 amino acids. CDR3 residues: CASSTGQVGTDTQYF. DNA for the CDR3: TGCGCCAGCAGCACGGGACAGGTTGGGACAGATACGCAGTATTTT.